This T cell receptor beta chain was sequenced in a study of blood T cell repertoires in COVID-19. Study in general: Both acute and convalescent COVID-19 samples were obtained from the United States, Italy and Spain. PBMCs, B-cell-depleted T cells, or T cells provided the cDNA or gDNA that made up the material.

Germline V CDR1 and CDR2: SGHTA, FQGNSA. CDR3 size: 13 residues. Trimming cost V 2 bases and J 4 bases, with 7 bases left between them. Source study methods: Researchers report that nucleated cell counts were estimated from reference gene primer amplification. The table came from immunoSEQ multiplex PCR; TCRdb's copy has only in-frame clones and leaves some out. V and J calls and clone size are those listed in that table; D and trimming were worked out from the DNA. The top ten hold about 2.1% of the sample, which has about 120,000 clones, 60% to 85% seen once. Sequencing was carried out using peripheral blood. The chain uses TRBV7-2 and TRBJ2-3; D remains unclear. The source of this sequence is a man between 70 and 80 years old with acute or convalescent COVID-19. The CDR3 sequence: CASSLTAADTQYF. CDR3 in DNA: TGTGCCAGCAGCTTAACGGCGGCAGATACGCAGTATTTT.